Listed below are T cell receptor beta chains from one sample, sequenced in a study of a mutant IDH1 vaccine in newly diagnosed glioma. Profiling relied on immunoSEQ multiplex PCR, and the TCRdb table lists in-frame clones only, not all of them. The data contain about 34,000 clones, around 80% of them singletons. The input for sequencing was peripheral blood mononuclear cells (PBMCs), taken from a glioma patient treated with radiotherapy, temozolomide or both. These receptors were collected from a man aged 45-65 years with glioma. Some clones in this sample may be carry-over from other donors' samples. CDR3s include the opening cysteine and the closing phenylalanine or tryptophan. A D gene is named only where the DNA matches it firmly. Expanded clones are given a class, and other clones once, few, many or no size at all.

-	TRBD2	TRBV5-1	17	TRBJ2-3	CASSLDASGRPGDTQYF	TGCGCCAGCAGCTTGGATGCTAGCGGGAGGCCCGGAGATACGCAGTATTTT
-	TRBD2	TRBV5-5	17	TRBJ2-3	CASSLAWASGGTDTQYF	TGTGCCAGCAGCTTGGCTTGGGCTAGCGGGGGCACAGATACGCAGTATTTT
-	-	TRBV19	13	TRBJ1-2	CASSISWGYGYTF	TGTGCCAGTAGTATCAGCTGGGGCTATGGCTACACCTTC
-	-	TRBV5-1	14	TRBJ1-1	CASSLDSTNIEAFF	TGCGCCAGCAGCTTGGATTCGACAAACATTGAAGCTTTCTTT
-	-	TRBV6-6	16	TRBJ1-3	CASSYPPSFSGNTIYF	TGTGCCAGCAGTTACCCCCCGAGTTTCTCTGGAAACACCATATATTTT
-	-	TRBV7-6	14	TRBJ2-5	CASSPRARQETQYF	TGTGCCAGCAGCCCAAGGGCCAGACAAGAGACCCAGTACTTC
-	-	TRBV4-1	13	TRBJ2-2	CASSQGLTGELFF	TGCGCCAGCAGCCAAGGCCTAACCGGAGAGCTGTTTTTT
once	-	TRBV5-1	15	TRBJ1-5	CASSPSEGKGQPQHF	TGCGCCAGCAGCCCTTCGGAGGGGAAGGGTCAGCCCCAGCATTTT
-	-	TRBV2	13	TRBJ2-5	CASSRDREETQYF	TGTGCCAGCAGTCGAGACCGAGAAGAGACCCAGTACTTC
-	TRBD2	TRBV11-2	15	TRBJ2-3	CASSLGGTSGSTQYF	TGTGCCAGCAGCTTAGGCGGGACTAGCGGGAGTACGCAGTATTTT
-	TRBD1	TRBV7-6	14	TRBJ2-7	CASSLGTGTSEQYF	TGTGCCAGCAGCCTTGGGACAGGGACCTCCGAGCAGTACTTC
-	-	TRBV6-4	16	TRBJ2-6	CASSDYSTSGANVLTF	TGTGCCAGCAGTGACTACAGCACCTCTGGGGCCAACGTCCTGACTTTC
once	-	TRBV6-6	12	TRBJ1-1	CASSYKEAEAFF	TGTGCCAGCAGTTATAAGGAGGCTGAAGCTTTCTTT
-	TRBD1	TRBV5-6	15	TRBJ1-2	CASSLGPGGNYGYTF	TGTGCCAGCAGCTTGGGGCCAGGGGGTAACTATGGCTACACCTTC
-	TRBD1	TRBV4-3	14	TRBJ1-6	CASSLDRVDSPLHF	TGCGCCAGCAGCCTAGACAGGGTAGATTCACCCCTCCACTTT
-	TRBD1	TRBV25-1	17	TRBJ2-7	CASSDTTGTGHGYEQYF	TGTGCCAGCAGTGACACAACAGGGACAGGGCATGGCTACGAGCAGTACTTC
-	TRBD2	TRBV5-1	15	TRBJ2-3	CASSSRTSGTDTQYF	TGCGCCAGCAGCTCCCGGACTAGCGGCACAGATACGCAGTATTTT
-	-	TRBV6-5	15	TRBJ1-4	CASANPGRDRGKLFF	TGTGCCAGCGCAAACCCAGGGAGGGACCGCGGAAAACTGTTTTTT
-	TRBD1	TRBV5-4	17	TRBJ1-2	CASSVDRGATITYGYTF	TGTGCCAGCAGCGTCGACAGGGGAGCAACGATAACCTATGGCTACACCTTC
-	-	TRBV5-1	15	TRBJ2-5	CASSPGPNAQETQYF	TGCGCCAGCAGCCCGGGACCAAATGCGCAAGAGACCCAGTACTTC
-	-	TRBV6-5	13	TRBJ1-2	CASRSTGLYGYTF	TGTGCCAGCAGATCTACAGGGCTCTATGGCTACACCTTC
-	-	TRBV2	11	TRBJ2-3	CATPQGDTQYF	TGTGCCACCCCCCAAGGAGATACGCAGTATTTT
-	-	TRBV4-3	15	TRBJ1-1	CASSQDGDIGTEAFF	TGCGCCAGCAGCCAAGACGGGGACATTGGAACTGAAGCTTTCTTT
-	TRBD2	TRBV6-6	14	TRBJ2-7	CASTPSGGAYEQYF	TGTGCCAGCACCCCTAGCGGGGGAGCCTACGAGCAGTACTTC
-	-	TRBV27	15	TRBJ2-1	CASRNEDRAEDEQFF	TGTGCCAGCAGAAACGAGGACAGAGCAGAGGATGAGCAGTTCTTC
-	TRBD1	TRBV7-8	15	TRBJ1-4	CASSFLGTVNEKLFF	TGTGCCAGCAGCTTTCTAGGGACAGTTAATGAAAAACTGTTTTTT
-	-	TRBV5-1	14	TRBJ2-7	CASSSQGENYEQYF	TGCGCCAGCAGCTCCCAAGGGGAGAACTACGAGCAGTACTTC
-	TRBD2	TRBV6-5	16	TRBJ2-1	CASSYSGGGPYNEQFF	TGTGCCAGCAGTTACTCGGGGGGGGGACCCTACAATGAGCAGTTCTTC
-	TRBD2	TRBV19	16	TRBJ2-7	CASSTFGTSGSYEQYF	TGTGCCAGTAGTACATTCGGGACTAGCGGCTCCTACGAGCAGTACTTC
once	TRBD1	TRBV11-3	13	TRBJ2-5	CASSQGQGETQYF	TGTGCCAGCAGCCAGGGACAGGGGGAGACCCAGTACTTC
-	-	TRBV4-1	15	TRBJ2-1	CASSATTAPPDEQFF	TGCGCCAGCAGCGCGACTACGGCTCCGCCGGATGAGCAGTTCTTC
-	-	TRBV14	13	TRBJ1-1	CASSPRLNTEAFF	TGTGCCAGCAGCCCGAGACTCAACACTGAAGCTTTCTTT
-	-	TRBV28	14	TRBJ1-5	CASSFFQGNQPQHF	TGTGCCAGCAGTTTTTTCCAGGGGAACCAGCCCCAGCATTTT
-	-	TRBV10-3	12	TRBJ2-7	CAISPKDYEQYF	TGTGCCATCAGCCCCAAAGACTACGAGCAGTACTTC
-	-	TRBV20-1	11	TRBJ1-2	CSAVGKYGYTF	TGCAGTGCTGTGGGGAAGTATGGCTACACCTTC
-	TRBD1	TRBV2	15	TRBJ1-5	CASRRDRGEYQPQHF	TGTGCCAGCAGACGCGACAGGGGCGAATATCAGCCCCAGCATTTT
-	TRBD1	TRBV10-3	14	TRBJ1-3	CAVRGDRGENTIYF	TGTGCCGTCCGGGGTGACAGGGGTGAAAACACCATATATTTT
-	TRBD1	TRBV11-3	15	TRBJ1-1	CASSLVTGGNTEAFF	TGTGCCAGCAGCTTAGTTACAGGGGGGAACACTGAAGCTTTCTTT
-	TRBD2	TRBV29-1	13	TRBJ2-5	CSDRGLAGGGQYF	TGCAGCGACCGGGGACTAGCGGGGGGGGGACAGTACTTC
few	-	TRBV2	15	TRBJ2-1	CASSESVGSTNEQFF	TGTGCCAGCAGTGAGTCGGTAGGTTCAACAAATGAGCAGTTCTTC
-	TRBD1	TRBV10-3	14	TRBJ1-2	CAISLQGRNYGYTF	TGTGCCATCAGCCTACAGGGGCGCAACTATGGCTACACCTTC
few	-	TRBV5-4	14	TRBJ1-2	CASSGATTTWGYTF	TGTGCCAGCAGCGGCGCCACGACCACGTGGGGCTACACCTTC
-	-	TRBV7-2	14	TRBJ2-1	CASSLELAHNEQFF	TGTGCCAGCAGCTTAGAGCTAGCCCACAATGAGCAGTTCTTC